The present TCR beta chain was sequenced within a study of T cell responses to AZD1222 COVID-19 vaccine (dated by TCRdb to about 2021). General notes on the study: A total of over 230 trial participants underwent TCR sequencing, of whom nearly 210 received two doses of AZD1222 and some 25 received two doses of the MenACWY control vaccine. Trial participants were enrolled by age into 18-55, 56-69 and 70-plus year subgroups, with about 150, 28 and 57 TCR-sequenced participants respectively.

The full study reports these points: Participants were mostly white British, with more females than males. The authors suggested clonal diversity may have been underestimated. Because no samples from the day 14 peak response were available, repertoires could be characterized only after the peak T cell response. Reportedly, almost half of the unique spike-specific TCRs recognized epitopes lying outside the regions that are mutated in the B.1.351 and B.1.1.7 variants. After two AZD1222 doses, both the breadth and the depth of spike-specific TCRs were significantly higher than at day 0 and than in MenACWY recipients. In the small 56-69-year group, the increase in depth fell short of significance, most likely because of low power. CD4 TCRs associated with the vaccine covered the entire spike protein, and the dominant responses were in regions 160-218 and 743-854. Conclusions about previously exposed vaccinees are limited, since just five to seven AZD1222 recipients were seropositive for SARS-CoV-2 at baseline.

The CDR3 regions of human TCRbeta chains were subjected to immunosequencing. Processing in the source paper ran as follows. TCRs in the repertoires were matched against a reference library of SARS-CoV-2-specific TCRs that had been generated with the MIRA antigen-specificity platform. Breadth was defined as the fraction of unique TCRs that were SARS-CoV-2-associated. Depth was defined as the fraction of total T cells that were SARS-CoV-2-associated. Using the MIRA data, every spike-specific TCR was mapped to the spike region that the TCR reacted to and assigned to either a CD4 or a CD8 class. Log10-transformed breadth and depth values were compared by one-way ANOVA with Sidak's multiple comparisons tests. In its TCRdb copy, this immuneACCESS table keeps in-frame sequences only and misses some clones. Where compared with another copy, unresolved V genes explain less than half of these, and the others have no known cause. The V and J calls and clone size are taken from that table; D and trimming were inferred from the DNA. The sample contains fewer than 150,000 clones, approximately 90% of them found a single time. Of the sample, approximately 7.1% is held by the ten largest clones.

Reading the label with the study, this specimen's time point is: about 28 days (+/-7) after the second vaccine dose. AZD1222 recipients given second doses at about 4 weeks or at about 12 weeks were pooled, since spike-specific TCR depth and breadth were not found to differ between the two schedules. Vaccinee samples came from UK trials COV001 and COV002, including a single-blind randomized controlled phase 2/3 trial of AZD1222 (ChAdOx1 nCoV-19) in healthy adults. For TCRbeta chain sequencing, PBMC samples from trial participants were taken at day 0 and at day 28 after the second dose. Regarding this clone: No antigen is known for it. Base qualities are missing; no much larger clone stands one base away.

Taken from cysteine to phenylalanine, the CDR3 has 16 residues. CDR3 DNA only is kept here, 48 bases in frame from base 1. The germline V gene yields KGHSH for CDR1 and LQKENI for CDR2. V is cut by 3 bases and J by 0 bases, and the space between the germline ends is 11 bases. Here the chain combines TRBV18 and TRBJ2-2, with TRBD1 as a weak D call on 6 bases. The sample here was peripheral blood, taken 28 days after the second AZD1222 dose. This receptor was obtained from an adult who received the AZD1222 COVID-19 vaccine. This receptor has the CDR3 CASSPTGSANTGELFF. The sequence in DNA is TGTGCCAGCTCACCTACAGGGTCCGCGAACACCGGGGAGCTGTTTTTT.